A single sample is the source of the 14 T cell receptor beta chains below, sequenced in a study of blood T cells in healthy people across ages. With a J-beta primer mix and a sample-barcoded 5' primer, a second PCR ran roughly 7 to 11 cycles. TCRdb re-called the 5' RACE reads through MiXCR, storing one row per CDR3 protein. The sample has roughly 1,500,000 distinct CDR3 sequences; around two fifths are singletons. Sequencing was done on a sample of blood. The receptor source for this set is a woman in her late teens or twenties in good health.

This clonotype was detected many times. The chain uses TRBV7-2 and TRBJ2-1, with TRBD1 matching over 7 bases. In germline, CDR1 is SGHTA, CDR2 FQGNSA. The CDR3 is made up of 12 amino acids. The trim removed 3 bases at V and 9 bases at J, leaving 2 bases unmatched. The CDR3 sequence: CASSFRQGEQFF. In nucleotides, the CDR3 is TGTGCCAGCAGCTTCCGACAGGGTGAGCAGTTCTTC.

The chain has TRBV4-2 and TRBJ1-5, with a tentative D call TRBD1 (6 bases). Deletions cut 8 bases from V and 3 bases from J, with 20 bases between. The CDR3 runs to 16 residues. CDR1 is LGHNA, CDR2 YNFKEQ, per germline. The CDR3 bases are TGTGCCAGCCCCACAGGGATACAGCCTATCAATCAGCCCCAGCATTTT. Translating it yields CASPTGIQPINQPQHF.

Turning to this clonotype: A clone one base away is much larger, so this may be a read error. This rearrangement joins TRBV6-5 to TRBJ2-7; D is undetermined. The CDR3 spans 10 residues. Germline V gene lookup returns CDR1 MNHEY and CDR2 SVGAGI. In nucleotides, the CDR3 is TGTGTCAGCAGTTACCCGGAGCAGTACTTC. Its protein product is CVSSYPEQYF.

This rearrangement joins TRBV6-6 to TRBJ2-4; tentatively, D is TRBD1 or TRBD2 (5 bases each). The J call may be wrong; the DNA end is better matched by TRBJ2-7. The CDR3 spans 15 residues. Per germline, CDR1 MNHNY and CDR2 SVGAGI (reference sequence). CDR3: CASSYGRDGTYEQYF. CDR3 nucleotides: TGTGCCAGCAGTTACGGAAGGGACGGCACCTACGAGCAGTACTTC.

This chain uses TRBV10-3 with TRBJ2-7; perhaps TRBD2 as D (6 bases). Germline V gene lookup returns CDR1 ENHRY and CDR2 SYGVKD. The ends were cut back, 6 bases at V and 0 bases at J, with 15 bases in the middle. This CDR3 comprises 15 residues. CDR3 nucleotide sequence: TGTGCCATCAGCAACGGTAGCGGTACCTCCTACGAGCAGTACTTC. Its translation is CAISNGSGTSYEQYF.

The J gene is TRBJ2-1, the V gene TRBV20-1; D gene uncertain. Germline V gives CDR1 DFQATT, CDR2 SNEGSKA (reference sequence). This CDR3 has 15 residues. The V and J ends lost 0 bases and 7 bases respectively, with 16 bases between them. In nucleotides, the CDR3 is TGCAGTGCTAGAGATCTCGTGGGGATATTGAATGAGCAGTTCTTC. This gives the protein CSARDLVGILNEQFF.

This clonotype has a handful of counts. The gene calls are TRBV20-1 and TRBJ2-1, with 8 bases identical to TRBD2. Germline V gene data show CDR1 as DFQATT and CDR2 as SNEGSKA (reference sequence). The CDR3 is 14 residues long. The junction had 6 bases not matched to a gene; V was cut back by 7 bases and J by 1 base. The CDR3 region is CSVEAGASYNEQFF. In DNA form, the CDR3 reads TGCAGTGTAGAAGCGGGAGCGTCCTACAATGAGCAGTTCTTC.

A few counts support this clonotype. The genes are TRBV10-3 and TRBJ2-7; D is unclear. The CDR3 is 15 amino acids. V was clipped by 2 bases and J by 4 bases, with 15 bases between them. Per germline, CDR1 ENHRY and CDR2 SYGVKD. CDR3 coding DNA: TGTGCCATCAGTGAGGCCGGCTTGGTAGTGTACGAGCAGTACTTC. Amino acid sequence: CAISEAGLVVYEQYF.

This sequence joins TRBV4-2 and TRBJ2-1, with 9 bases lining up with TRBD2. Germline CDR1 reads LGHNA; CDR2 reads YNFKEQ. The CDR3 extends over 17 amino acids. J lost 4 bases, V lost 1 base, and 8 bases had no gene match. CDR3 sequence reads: CASSQAERGAKYNEQFF. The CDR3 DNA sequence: TGTGCCAGCAGCCAAGCCGAGCGGGGGGCCAAATACAATGAGCAGTTCTTC.

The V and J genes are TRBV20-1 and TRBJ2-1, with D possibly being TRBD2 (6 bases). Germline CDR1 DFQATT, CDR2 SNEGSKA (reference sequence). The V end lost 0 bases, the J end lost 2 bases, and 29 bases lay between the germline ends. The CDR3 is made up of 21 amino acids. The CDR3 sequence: CSARDGTPGRIPILAYNEQFF. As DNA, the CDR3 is TGCAGTGCTAGAGATGGGACTCCGGGACGCATTCCAATCCTGGCCTACAATGAGCAGTTCTTC.

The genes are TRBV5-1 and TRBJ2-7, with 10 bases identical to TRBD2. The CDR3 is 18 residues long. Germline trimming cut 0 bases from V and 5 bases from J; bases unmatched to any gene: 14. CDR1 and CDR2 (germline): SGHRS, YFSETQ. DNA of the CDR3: TGCGCCAGCAGCTTGGATTCTAGCGGGAGAGGGAGGTCCCACGAGCAGTACTTC. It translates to CASSLDSSGRGRSHEQYF.

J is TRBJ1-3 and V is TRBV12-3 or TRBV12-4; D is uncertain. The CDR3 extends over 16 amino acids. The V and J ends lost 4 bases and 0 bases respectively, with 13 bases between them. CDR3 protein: CASSSTRSRSGNTIYF. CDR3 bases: TGTGCCAGCAGTTCCACGAGATCCCGCTCTGGAAACACCATATATTTT.

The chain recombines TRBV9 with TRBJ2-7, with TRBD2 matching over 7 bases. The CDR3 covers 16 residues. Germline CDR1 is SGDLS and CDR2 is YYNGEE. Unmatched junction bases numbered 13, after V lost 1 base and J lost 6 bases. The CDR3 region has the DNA TGTGCCAGCAGCGTAAGCGGCGGGAGCATGTCCCCCGAGCAGTACTTC. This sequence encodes CASSVSGGSMSPEQYF.

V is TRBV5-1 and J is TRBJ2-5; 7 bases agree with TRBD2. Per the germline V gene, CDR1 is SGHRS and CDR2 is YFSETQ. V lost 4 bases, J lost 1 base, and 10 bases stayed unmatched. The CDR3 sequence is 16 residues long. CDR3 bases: TGCGCCAGCAGCCCTCGCGGGGGAACCCGCCAAGAGACCCAGTACTTC. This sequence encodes CASSPRGGTRQETQYF.